Listed below are T cell receptor beta chains from one sample, sequenced in a study of CD8 T cells in ankylosing spondylitis. TCRdb reprocessed the 5' RACE reads via MiXCR and lists one record per CDR3 protein. The sample contains about 540,000 distinct CDR3 sequences, roughly 13% of which appear only once. Sequencing was carried out using blood, either unsorted or a sorted T cell fraction (not recorded which). The receptors derive from a male donor with ankylosing spondylitis. Both conserved end residues are part of each CDR3. The D gene is left open where the match is weak. Expanded clones get a size class; other rows say once, few or many, or leave the size out.

v_gene: TRBV20-1; abundance: few; j_gene: TRBJ2-3; d_gene: NA; CDR3nt: TGCAGTGCTGCCCTTGGGGGTTCTAGCACAGATACGCAGTATTTT; CDR3aa: CSAALGGSSTDTQYF
v_gene: TRBV7-2; abundance: many; j_gene: TRBJ2-1; d_gene: TRBD2; CDR3nt: TGTGCCAGCAGCCTTCAGGGAGGGCTTACCTACAATGAGCAGTTCTTC; CDR3aa: CASSLQGGLTYNEQFF
v_gene: TRBV6-6; abundance: NA; j_gene: TRBJ2-1; d_gene: NA; CDR3nt: TGTGCCAGCAGTCGTAATGCCTACAATGAGCAGTTCTTC; CDR3aa: CASSRNAYNEQFF
v_gene: TRBV7-2; abundance: few; j_gene: TRBJ2-1; d_gene: NA; CDR3nt: TGTGCCAGCAGCCCCCGGGACCTTCAACGCAATGAGCAGTTCTTC; CDR3aa: CASSPRDLQRNEQFF
v_gene: TRBV20-1; abundance: NA; j_gene: TRBJ2-1; d_gene: NA; CDR3nt: TGCAGTGCTAGCATCGGCGCGGCAAGCTCCTACAATGAGCAGTTCTTC; CDR3aa: CSASIGAASSYNEQFF
v_gene: TRBV12-3/TRBV12-4; abundance: many; j_gene: TRBJ1-2; d_gene: NA; CDR3nt: TGTGCCAGCACCATAGGACTCTATGGCTACACCTTC; CDR3aa: CASTIGLYGYTF
v_gene: TRBV29-1; abundance: NA; j_gene: TRBJ1-2; d_gene: TRBD1; CDR3nt: TGCAGCGTTGGACCCGCGGGACAGGGTGGAAACTATGGCTACACCTTC; CDR3aa: CSVGPAGQGGNYGYTF
v_gene: TRBV24-1; abundance: few; j_gene: TRBJ2-4; d_gene: TRBD1; CDR3nt: TGTGCCACCAGTGATTCCAGGACAGGGAACATTCAGTACTTC; CDR3aa: CATSDSRTGNIQYF
v_gene: TRBV29-1; abundance: NA; j_gene: TRBJ1-1; d_gene: TRBD1; CDR3nt: TGCAGCGTTGGGTCAGGGGGGAACACTGAAGCTTTCTTT; CDR3aa: CSVGSGGNTEAFF
v_gene: TRBV20-1; abundance: few; j_gene: TRBJ2-1; d_gene: NA; CDR3nt: TGCAGTTTGGGGCGGGAGCAGTTCTTC; CDR3aa: CSLGREQFF
v_gene: TRBV6-1; abundance: NA; j_gene: TRBJ1-4; d_gene: NA; CDR3nt: TGTGCCAGCACCGCCCTTAATGAAAAACTGTTTTTT; CDR3aa: CASTALNEKLFF
v_gene: TRBV3-1; abundance: NA; j_gene: TRBJ2-3; d_gene: NA; CDR3nt: TGTGCCAGCAGCCATTTTAGCGAGGTTGGCACAGATACGCAGTATTTT; CDR3aa: CASSHFSEVGTDTQYF
v_gene: TRBV12-3/TRBV12-4; abundance: few; j_gene: TRBJ1-1; d_gene: NA; CDR3nt: TGTGCCAGCAGTTTCCCGGGGGGGGGATGGAACACTGAAGCTTTCTTT; CDR3aa: CASSFPGGGWNTEAFF
v_gene: TRBV24-1; abundance: NA; j_gene: TRBJ2-1; d_gene: TRBD2; CDR3nt: TGTGCCACCAGTGATCAAGGGGGCACGGCGGGAGGGCCTCAAACCTACAATGAGCAGTTCTTC; CDR3aa: CATSDQGGTAGGPQTYNEQFF
v_gene: TRBV18; abundance: NA; j_gene: TRBJ2-2; d_gene: TRBD2; CDR3nt: TGTGCCAGCTCACCAACTACTAGCGGCACCGGGGAGCTGTTTTTT; CDR3aa: CASSPTTSGTGELFF
v_gene: TRBV11-3; abundance: few; j_gene: TRBJ2-3; d_gene: NA; CDR3nt: TGTGCCAGCAGCAACCCCGAGGGCTCCCTGGGGACAGATACGCAGTATTTT; CDR3aa: CASSNPEGSLGTDTQYF
v_gene: TRBV29-1; abundance: many; j_gene: TRBJ1-2; d_gene: NA; CDR3nt: TGCAGCGTTCCCATCAGGGGCAACTATGGCTACACCTTC; CDR3aa: CSVPIRGNYGYTF
v_gene: TRBV7-9; abundance: few; j_gene: TRBJ2-5; d_gene: TRBD2; CDR3nt: TGTGCCAGCAGCTTAGCTAGCGGGAGCGGACCCATGGAGGGCCAGTACTTC; CDR3aa: CASSLASGSGPMEGQYF
v_gene: TRBV6-1; abundance: few; j_gene: TRBJ2-5; d_gene: NA; CDR3nt: TGTGCCAGCGCAGCAGAACAAGAGACCCAGTACTTC; CDR3aa: CASAAEQETQYF
v_gene: TRBV20-1; abundance: NA; j_gene: TRBJ1-2; d_gene: NA; CDR3nt: TGCAGTGCTAAGGCCTATGAATTCCATGGCTACACCTTC; CDR3aa: CSAKAYEFHGYTF
v_gene: TRBV20-1; abundance: NA; j_gene: TRBJ1-5; d_gene: NA; CDR3nt: TGCAGTGTTTTGACTAGCGACAATCAGCCCCAGCATTTT; CDR3aa: CSVLTSDNQPQHF
v_gene: TRBV28; abundance: NA; j_gene: TRBJ2-3; d_gene: TRBD2; CDR3nt: TGTGCCAGTCGCGGGGCTAGCGGCAACACAGATACGCAGTATTTT; CDR3aa: CASRGASGNTDTQYF
v_gene: TRBV11-1; abundance: few; j_gene: TRBJ2-5; d_gene: NA; CDR3nt: TGTGCCAGCAGCTTAAGCCAGTTAGAGACCCAGTACTTC; CDR3aa: CASSLSQLETQYF
v_gene: TRBV7-2; abundance: NA; j_gene: TRBJ2-2; d_gene: NA; CDR3nt: TGTGCCAGCAGCTTAGTGGCACAGCCGAACACCGGGGAGCTGTTTTTT; CDR3aa: CASSLVAQPNTGELFF
v_gene: TRBV11-2; abundance: many; j_gene: TRBJ2-3; d_gene: TRBD2; CDR3nt: TGTGCCAGCAGCTTATGGGGATCAGCGGGAGGCTCAGATACGCAGTATTTT; CDR3aa: CASSLWGSAGGSDTQYF
v_gene: TRBV11-3; abundance: NA; j_gene: TRBJ2-5; d_gene: TRBD1; CDR3nt: TGTGCCAGCAGCTGGGGGACAGCAGGGCTTGAGGGCCAGTACTTC; CDR3aa: CASSWGTAGLEGQYF
v_gene: TRBV5-1; abundance: many; j_gene: TRBJ2-1; d_gene: NA; CDR3nt: TGCGCCAGCAGCTTCTCGAGTGAGCAGTTCTTC; CDR3aa: CASSFSSEQFF
v_gene: TRBV20-1; abundance: NA; j_gene: TRBJ2-7; d_gene: TRBD2; CDR3nt: TGCAGTGCTAGAGATAAGCGGGAGGTCTCCTACGAGCAGTACTTC; CDR3aa: CSARDKREVSYEQYF
v_gene: TRBV3-1; abundance: few; j_gene: TRBJ2-7; d_gene: TRBD1; CDR3nt: TGTGCCAGCAGCCAAGAACCGGGACAGGGGGCTCATTTTTCCTACGAGCAGTACTTC; CDR3aa: CASSQEPGQGAHFSYEQYF
v_gene: TRBV20-1; abundance: NA; j_gene: TRBJ2-2; d_gene: TRBD2; CDR3nt: TGCAGTGCTAGAGCGTTGCTAGCGGGCACCGGGGAGCTGTTTTTT; CDR3aa: CSARALLAGTGELFF
v_gene: TRBV13; abundance: few; j_gene: TRBJ2-1; d_gene: TRBD2; CDR3nt: TGTGCCAGCAGCTTTAAGCGGGAGACCTACAATGAGCAGTTCTTC; CDR3aa: CASSFKRETYNEQFF
v_gene: TRBV29-1; abundance: few; j_gene: TRBJ2-1; d_gene: TRBD2; CDR3nt: TGCAGCGTTGCCCTGGGAGGGTTCAATGAGCAGTTCTTC; CDR3aa: CSVALGGFNEQFF
v_gene: TRBV27; abundance: NA; j_gene: TRBJ1-2; d_gene: NA; CDR3nt: TGTGCCAGCAGTTTATCGTGGACACCAAGGGGTCCTAACTATGGCTACACCTTC; CDR3aa: CASSLSWTPRGPNYGYTF
v_gene: TRBV5-1; abundance: NA; j_gene: TRBJ1-2; d_gene: NA; CDR3nt: TGCGCCAGCAGCTTGGGCCCAGGAACTAACTATGGCTACACCTTC; CDR3aa: CASSLGPGTNYGYTF
v_gene: TRBV3-1; abundance: NA; j_gene: TRBJ2-3; d_gene: NA; CDR3nt: TGTGCCAGCAGCCAAGAAGCCCGGGGACTCATTACAGATACGCAGTATTTT; CDR3aa: CASSQEARGLITDTQYF
v_gene: TRBV2; abundance: NA; j_gene: TRBJ2-3; d_gene: NA; CDR3nt: TGTGCCAGCAGTGAACTAGCGTCTAGCACAGATACGCAGTATTTT; CDR3aa: CASSELASSTDTQYF
v_gene: TRBV12-3/TRBV12-4; abundance: many; j_gene: TRBJ2-1; d_gene: NA; CDR3nt: TGTGCCAGCAGTTTAAGGAGCGATACCTACAATGAGCAGTTCTTC; CDR3aa: CASSLRSDTYNEQFF
v_gene: TRBV2; abundance: many; j_gene: TRBJ2-1; d_gene: TRBD2; CDR3nt: TGTGCCAAAGGACGGACCGGGACTAGATCTTACAATGAGCAGTTCTTC; CDR3aa: CAKGRTGTRSYNEQFF
v_gene: TRBV5-1; abundance: many; j_gene: TRBJ2-1; d_gene: TRBD1; CDR3nt: TGCGCCAGCAGCTTGGCGGTAGGACAGGGTGGGGATGAGCAGTTCTTC; CDR3aa: CASSLAVGQGGDEQFF
v_gene: TRBV7-2; abundance: few; j_gene: TRBJ1-2; d_gene: TRBD1; CDR3nt: TGTGCCAGCACCACGACAGGGGGGGAGTATGGCTACACCTTC; CDR3aa: CASTTTGGEYGYTF
v_gene: TRBV12-3/TRBV12-4; abundance: few; j_gene: TRBJ2-1; d_gene: NA; CDR3nt: TGTGCCAGCAGGTTAACTAGCAGCAATGAGCAGTTCTTC; CDR3aa: CASRLTSSNEQFF
v_gene: TRBV7-9; abundance: few; j_gene: TRBJ2-3; d_gene: NA; CDR3nt: TGTGCCAGCAGCTTCTTAGAGGGAGATACGCAGTATTTT; CDR3aa: CASSFLEGDTQYF
v_gene: TRBV15; abundance: NA; j_gene: TRBJ2-2; d_gene: TRBD2; CDR3nt: TGTGCCACCAGCGTAAACCCCTCTAGCGGGAAAGGCACCGGGGAGCTGTTTTTT; CDR3aa: CATSVNPSSGKGTGELFF
v_gene: TRBV20-1; abundance: few; j_gene: TRBJ2-3; d_gene: TRBD2; CDR3nt: TGCAGTGCTAGATCCCTGGCTAGCGGGAGGGCCACAGATACGCAGTATTTT; CDR3aa: CSARSLASGRATDTQYF
v_gene: TRBV20-1; abundance: NA; j_gene: TRBJ2-1; d_gene: TRBD2; CDR3nt: TGCAGTGCACGTTGGACTAGCGGGAGAGCCAATGAGCAGTTCTTC; CDR3aa: CSARWTSGRANEQFF
v_gene: TRBV11-2; abundance: few; j_gene: TRBJ2-5; d_gene: NA; CDR3nt: TGTGCCAGCAGCTTAAGTGCCCCGGGAGAGACCCAGTACTTC; CDR3aa: CASSLSAPGETQYF
v_gene: TRBV30; abundance: few; j_gene: TRBJ1-3; d_gene: TRBD1; CDR3nt: TGTGCCTGGGGGACCGGGACAGAAAGAAACACCATATATTTT; CDR3aa: CAWGTGTERNTIYF
v_gene: TRBV21-1; abundance: few; j_gene: TRBJ2-1; d_gene: NA; CDR3nt: TGTGCCAGCGGACAACCACAGGGTGGCTTCTGCCATGAGCAGTTCTTC; CDR3aa: CASGQPQGGFCHEQFF
v_gene: TRBV29-1; abundance: few; j_gene: TRBJ1-2; d_gene: NA; CDR3nt: TGCAGCGTTGAACCTGAAAGGGTCCATGGCTACACCTTC; CDR3aa: CSVEPERVHGYTF